This TCR beta chain is drawn from a study of blood T cell repertoires in COVID-19. Turning to the study itself: Spain, Italy and the United States supplied samples that represented acute and convalescent COVID-19. From T cells, B-cell-depleted T cells, or PBMCs came the material, which was cDNA or gDNA.

Per germline, CDR1 SGHNT and CDR2 YYREEE (reference sequence). CDR3 size: 16 residues. J gave up 8 bases and V 4 bases, and 10 bases lay outside the gene matches. Methods used by the authors: How many nucleated cells were present was estimated from reference gene primer amplification. Sequenced by immunoSEQ multiplex PCR; TCRdb stores in-frame clones only, minus some. The V and J calls and the clone size are those of that table, but D and trimming were determined from the DNA. The table has about 200,000 clones, 85% to 90% seen once. The source is a man younger than 35 with active or convalescent COVID-19. The V call is TRBV5-4, the J call TRBJ2-3; 13 bases agree with TRBD2. The material sequenced was peripheral blood. The CDR3 here is CASSQPRTSGRITQYF. In DNA, the CDR3 is TGTGCCAGCAGCCAACCTAGGACTAGCGGGAGAATTACGCAGTATTTT.